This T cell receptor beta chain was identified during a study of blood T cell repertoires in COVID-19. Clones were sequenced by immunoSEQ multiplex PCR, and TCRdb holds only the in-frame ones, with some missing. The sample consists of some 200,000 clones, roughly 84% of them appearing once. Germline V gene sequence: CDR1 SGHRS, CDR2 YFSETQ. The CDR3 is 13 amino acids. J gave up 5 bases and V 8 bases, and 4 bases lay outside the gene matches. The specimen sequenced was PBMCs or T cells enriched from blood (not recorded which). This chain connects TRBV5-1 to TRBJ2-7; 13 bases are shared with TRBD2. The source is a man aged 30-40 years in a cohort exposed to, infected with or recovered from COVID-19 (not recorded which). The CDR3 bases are TGCGCCAGTGGCGGACTAGCGGGAGACGAGCAGTACTTC. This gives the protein CASGGLAGDEQYF.